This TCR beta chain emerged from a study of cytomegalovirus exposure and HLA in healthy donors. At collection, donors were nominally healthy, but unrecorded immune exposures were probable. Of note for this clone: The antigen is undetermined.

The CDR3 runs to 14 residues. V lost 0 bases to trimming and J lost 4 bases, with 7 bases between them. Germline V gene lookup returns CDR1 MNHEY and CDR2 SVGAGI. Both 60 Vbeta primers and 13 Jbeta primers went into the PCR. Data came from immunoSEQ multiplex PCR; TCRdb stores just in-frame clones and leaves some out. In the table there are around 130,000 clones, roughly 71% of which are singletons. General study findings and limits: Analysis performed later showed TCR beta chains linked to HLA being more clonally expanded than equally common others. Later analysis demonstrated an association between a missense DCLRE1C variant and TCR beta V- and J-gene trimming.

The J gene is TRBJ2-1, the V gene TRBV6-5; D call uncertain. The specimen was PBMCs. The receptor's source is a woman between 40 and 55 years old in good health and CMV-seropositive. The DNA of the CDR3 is TGTGCCAGCAGTTACTCTGGCAGTTACAATGAGCAGTTCTTC. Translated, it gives CASSYSGSYNEQFF.